These 9 T cell receptor beta chains were sequenced from one sample in a study of T-cell memory formation after mild COVID-19. TCRdb reprocessed the 5' RACE reads via MiXCR and lists one record per CDR3 protein. The repertoire holds about 240,000 distinct CDR3 sequences, with approximately 10% as singletons. The sequenced sample consisted of PBMCs or a T cell subset sorted from them (not recorded which). These receptors all come from a young man who had mild COVID-19 (a few samples of this study predate the infection). Cell type and time point are not known.

The sample holds a few counts of this clonotype. V and J are TRBV7-2 and TRBJ1-6; no firm D call. The CDR3 is 14 amino acids. Germline V lookup: CDR1 SGHTA, CDR2 FQGNSA. Trimming shortened V by 5 bases and J by 0 bases, and 5 bases separated the two germline ends. The CDR3 nucleotides read TGTGCCAGCAGCCGTTACTCCTATAATTCACCCCTCCACTTT. Protein product: CASSRYSYNSPLHF.

The gene calls are TRBV10-3 and TRBJ2-2; D may be TRBD1 (5 bases). V was shortened by 4 bases and J by 6 bases, with 6 bases between the two germline ends. The CDR3 is 12 amino acids. Germline V gene data show CDR1 as ENHRY and CDR2 as SYGVKD. CDR3 region: CAISAQAGELFF. The CDR3 coding sequence is TGTGCCATCAGTGCACAGGCCGGGGAGCTGTTTTTT.

The chain couples TRBV12-5 to TRBJ2-5; D is unclear. Germline V lookup: CDR1 LGHNT, CDR2 FRNRAP. V was pared by 4 bases and J by 1 base, with 4 bases between. The CDR3 loop spans 12 amino acids. The CDR3 coding sequence is TGTGCTAGTGGTTACGCCCAAGAGACCCAGTACTTC. Translation: CASGYAQETQYF.

This clonotype was counted many times. V usage is TRBV4-3 and J usage is TRBJ2-5, with TRBD1 matching 7 bases. Germline V gives CDR1 LGHNA, CDR2 YSLEER. CDR3 length: 14 amino acids. With 3 bases clipped from V and 0 bases from J, the junction kept 1 base outside the gene matches. The CDR3: CASSQGQYQETQYF. The CDR3 region has the DNA TGCGCCAGCAGCCAGGGACAGTACCAAGAGACCCAGTACTTC.

In this sample, this clonotype turned up a few times. The genes are TRBV28 and TRBJ2-1; TRBD2 matches 7 bases. The CDR3 contains 17 residues. After removal of 7 bases from V and 1 base from J, the junction contained 13 bases not matched to a gene. Germline V gene data show CDR1 as MDHEN and CDR2 as SYDVKM. The CDR3 here is CASTATSFGGSYNEQFF. CDR3 sequence (DNA): TGTGCCAGCACCGCCACCTCTTTCGGGGGGTCCTACAATGAGCAGTTCTTC.

This clonotype was detected ten times or more. Its ends do not fully match the called genes, so a read error is possible. The chain recombines TRBV12-3 or TRBV12-4 with TRBJ2-6; D is undetermined. The CDR3 consists of 14 residues. Here the CDR3 DNA reads TGCGCCAGCAGCTTGGGTTCCGGGGCCAACGTCCTGACTTTC. It yields the protein CASSLGSGANVLTF.

This clonotype was counted at least ten times. The chain is built from TRBV5-1 and TRBJ2-3; D call uncertain. The CDR3 length is 15 residues. Per the germline V gene, CDR1 is SGHRS and CDR2 is YFSETQ. The ends were cut back, 1 base at V and 0 bases at J, with 9 bases in the middle. This CDR3 is CASSLMGFSTDTQYF. Written as DNA, the CDR3 is TGCGCCAGCAGCTTGATGGGGTTTAGCACAGATACGCAGTATTTT.

This clonotype was detected only a few times. The chain employs TRBV2 and TRBJ1-5; no firm D call. Germline V gene sequence: CDR1 SNHLY, CDR2 FYNNEI. With 6 bases removed from V and 2 bases from J, the gap between germline ends came to 14 bases. The CDR3 is 15 amino acids. The CDR3 region is CASRRDGVGNQPQHF. The CDR3 DNA reads TGTGCCAGCAGGAGGGATGGGGTAGGCAATCAGCCCCAGCATTTT.

This clonotype was counted a few times. This CDR3 is CASSLLQGAFSYGYTF. CDR3 nucleotide sequence: TGTGCCAGCAGCTTATTACAGGGGGCATTTAGCTATGGCTACACCTTC. The J gene is TRBJ1-2, the V gene TRBV7-2; 9 bases line up with TRBD1. This CDR3 spans 16 amino acids. CDR1 and CDR2 (germline): SGHTA, FQGNSA. The J segment lost 4 bases and the V segment lost 2 bases, leaving 8 bases of the junction unmatched.